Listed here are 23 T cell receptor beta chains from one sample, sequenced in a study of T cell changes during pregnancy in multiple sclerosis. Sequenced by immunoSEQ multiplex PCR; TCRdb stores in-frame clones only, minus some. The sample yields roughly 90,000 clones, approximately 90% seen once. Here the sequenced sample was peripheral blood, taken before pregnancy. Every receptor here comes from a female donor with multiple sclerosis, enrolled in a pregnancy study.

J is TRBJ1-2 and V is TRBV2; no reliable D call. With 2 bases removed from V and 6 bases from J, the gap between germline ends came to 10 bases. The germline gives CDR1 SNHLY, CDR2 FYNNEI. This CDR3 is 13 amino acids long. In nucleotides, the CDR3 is TGTGCCAGCAGTGAACTCCGGGGTAATGGCTACACCTTC. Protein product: CASSELRGNGYTF.

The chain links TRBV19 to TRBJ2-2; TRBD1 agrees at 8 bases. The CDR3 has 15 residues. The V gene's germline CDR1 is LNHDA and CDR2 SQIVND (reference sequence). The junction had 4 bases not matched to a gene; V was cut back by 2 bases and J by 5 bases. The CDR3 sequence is CASSIRDRRTGELFF. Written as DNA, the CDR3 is TGTGCCAGTAGTATAAGGGACAGGCGAACCGGGGAGCTGTTTTTT.

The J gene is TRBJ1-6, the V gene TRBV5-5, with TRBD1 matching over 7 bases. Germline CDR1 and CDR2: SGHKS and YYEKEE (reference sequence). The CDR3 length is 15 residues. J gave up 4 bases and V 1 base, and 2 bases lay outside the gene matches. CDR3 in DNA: TGTGCCAGCAGCTTGAGGGACAGTTATAATTCACCCCTCCACTTT. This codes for CASSLRDSYNSPLHF.

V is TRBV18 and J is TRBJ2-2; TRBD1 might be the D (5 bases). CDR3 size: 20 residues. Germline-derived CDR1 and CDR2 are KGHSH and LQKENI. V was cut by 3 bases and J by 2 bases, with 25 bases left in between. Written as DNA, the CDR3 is TGTGCCAGCTCACCCTCTCGCCGGACATCCCGGTCGGTCAACACCGGGGAGCTGTTTTTT. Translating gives CASSPSRRTSRSVNTGELFF.

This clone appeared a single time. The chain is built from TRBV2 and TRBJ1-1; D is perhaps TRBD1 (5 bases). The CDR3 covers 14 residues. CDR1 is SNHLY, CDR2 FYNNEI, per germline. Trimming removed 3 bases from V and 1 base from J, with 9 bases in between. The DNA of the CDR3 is TGTGCCAGCAGTGAGGGGCAGACGAACACTGAAGCTTTCTTT. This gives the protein CASSEGQTNTEAFF.

The CDR3 bases are TGTGCCAGCAGCTCTACCCCGGGACAGCTGATGAACACTGAAGCTTTCTTT. Its translation is CASSSTPGQLMNTEAFF. The V and J genes are TRBV7-9 and TRBJ1-1; 7 bases fit TRBD1. Looked up from germline, CDR1 is SEHNR and CDR2 is FQNEAQ (reference sequence). This CDR3 contains 17 residues. V lost 4 bases, J lost 0 bases, and 11 bases stayed unmatched.

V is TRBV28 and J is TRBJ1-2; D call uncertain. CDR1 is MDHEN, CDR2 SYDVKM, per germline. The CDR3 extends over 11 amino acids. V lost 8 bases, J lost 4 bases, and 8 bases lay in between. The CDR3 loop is CASQRGYGYTF. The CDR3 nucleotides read TGTGCCAGCCAGAGAGGCTATGGCTACACCTTC.

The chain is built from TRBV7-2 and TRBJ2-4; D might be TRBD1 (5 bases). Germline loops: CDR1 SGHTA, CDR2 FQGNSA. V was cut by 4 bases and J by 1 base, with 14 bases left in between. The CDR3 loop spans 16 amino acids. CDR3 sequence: CASSWGQGRAKNIQYF. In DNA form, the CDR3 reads TGTGCCAGCAGCTGGGGCCAAGGGCGGGCCAAAAACATTCAGTACTTC.

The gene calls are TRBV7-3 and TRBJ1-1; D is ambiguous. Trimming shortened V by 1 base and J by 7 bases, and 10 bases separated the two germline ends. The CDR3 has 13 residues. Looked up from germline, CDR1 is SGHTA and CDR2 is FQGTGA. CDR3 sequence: CASSLRSRDEAFF. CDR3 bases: TGTGCCAGCAGCTTAAGGTCTCGGGATGAAGCTTTCTTT.

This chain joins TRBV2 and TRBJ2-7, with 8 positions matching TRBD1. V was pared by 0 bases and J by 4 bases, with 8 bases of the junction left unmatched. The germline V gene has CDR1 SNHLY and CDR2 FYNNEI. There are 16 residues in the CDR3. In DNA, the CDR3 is TGTGCCAGCAGTGAAGCTAAGACAGGGGTCCCGTACGAGCAGTACTTC. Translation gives CASSEAKTGVPYEQYF. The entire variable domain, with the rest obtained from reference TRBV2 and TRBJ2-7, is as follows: EPEVTQTPSHQVTQMGQEVILRCVPISNHLYFYWYRQILGQKVEFLVSFYNNEISEKSEIFDDQFSVERPDGSNFTLKIRSTKLEDSAMYFCASSEAKTGVPYEQYFGPGTRLTVT.

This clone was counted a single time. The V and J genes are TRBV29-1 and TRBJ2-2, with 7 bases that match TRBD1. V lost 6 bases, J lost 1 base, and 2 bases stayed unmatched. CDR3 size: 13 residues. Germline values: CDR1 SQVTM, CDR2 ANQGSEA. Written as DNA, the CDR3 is TGCAGCGTGGGACAGCTGAACACCGGGGAGCTGTTTTTT. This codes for CSVGQLNTGELFF.

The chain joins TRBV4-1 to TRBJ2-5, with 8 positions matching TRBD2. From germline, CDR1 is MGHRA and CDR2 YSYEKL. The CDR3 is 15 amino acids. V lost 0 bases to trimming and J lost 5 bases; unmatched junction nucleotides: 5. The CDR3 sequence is CASSQEGASGETQYF. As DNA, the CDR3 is TGCGCCAGCAGCCAAGAAGGGGCTAGCGGGGAGACCCAGTACTTC.

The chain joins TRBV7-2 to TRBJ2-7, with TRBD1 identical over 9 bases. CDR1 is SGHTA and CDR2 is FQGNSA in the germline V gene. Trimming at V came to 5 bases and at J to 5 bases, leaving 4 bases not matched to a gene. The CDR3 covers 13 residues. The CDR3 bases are TGTGCCAGCAGCCAGGGGACAGGGAACGAGCAGTACTTC. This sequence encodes CASSQGTGNEQYF.

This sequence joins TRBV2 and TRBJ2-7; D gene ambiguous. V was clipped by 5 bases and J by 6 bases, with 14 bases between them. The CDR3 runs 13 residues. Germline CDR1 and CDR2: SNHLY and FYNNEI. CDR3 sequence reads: CASSLESGGEQYF. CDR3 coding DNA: TGTGCCAGCAGTCTAGAGTCGGGTGGCGAGCAGTACTTC.

In nucleotides, the CDR3 is TGTGCCAGCAGCCAAGGGTCAGGGGATGATGAAAAACTGTTTTTT. It encodes CASSQGSGDDEKLFF. V gene TRBV4-2 combines with J gene TRBJ1-4, with D possibly matching TRBD1 (6 bases). This CDR3 has 15 residues. Germline-derived CDR1 and CDR2 are LGHNA and YNFKEQ. The V end was cut by 1 base, the J end by 6 bases, with 12 bases between.

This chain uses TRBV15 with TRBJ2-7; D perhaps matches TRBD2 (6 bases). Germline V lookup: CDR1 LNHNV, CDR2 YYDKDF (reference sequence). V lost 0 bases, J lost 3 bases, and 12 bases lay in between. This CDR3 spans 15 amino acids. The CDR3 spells CATSREGLPNYEQYF. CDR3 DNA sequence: TGTGCCACCAGCAGAGAAGGACTACCCAACTACGAGCAGTACTTC.

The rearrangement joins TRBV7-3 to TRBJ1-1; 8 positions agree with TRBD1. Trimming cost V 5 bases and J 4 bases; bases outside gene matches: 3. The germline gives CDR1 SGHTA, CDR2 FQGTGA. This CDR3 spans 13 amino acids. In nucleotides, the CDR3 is TGTGCCAGCAGCCTGGACAGGGTCACTGAAGCTTTCTTT. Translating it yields CASSLDRVTEAFF. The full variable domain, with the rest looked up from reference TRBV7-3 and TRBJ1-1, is GAGVSQTPSNKVTEKGKYVELRCDPISGHTALYWYRQSLGQGPEFLIYFQGTGAADDSGLPNDRFFAVRPEGSVSTLKIQRTERGDSAVYLCASSLDRVTEAFFGQGTRLTVV.

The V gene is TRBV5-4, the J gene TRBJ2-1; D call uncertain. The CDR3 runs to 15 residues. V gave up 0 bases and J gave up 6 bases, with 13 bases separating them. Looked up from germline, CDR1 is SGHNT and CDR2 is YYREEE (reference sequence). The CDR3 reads CASSLGLPTLNEQFF. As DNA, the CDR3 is TGTGCCAGCAGCTTGGGACTCCCTACCCTCAATGAGCAGTTCTTC.

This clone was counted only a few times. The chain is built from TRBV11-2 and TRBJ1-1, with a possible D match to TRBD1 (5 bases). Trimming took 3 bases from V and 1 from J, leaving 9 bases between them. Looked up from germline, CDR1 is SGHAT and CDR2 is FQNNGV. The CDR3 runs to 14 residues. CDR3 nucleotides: TGTGCCAGCAGCTTTCCAGGGAAGAACACTGAAGCTTTCTTT. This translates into CASSFPGKNTEAFF.

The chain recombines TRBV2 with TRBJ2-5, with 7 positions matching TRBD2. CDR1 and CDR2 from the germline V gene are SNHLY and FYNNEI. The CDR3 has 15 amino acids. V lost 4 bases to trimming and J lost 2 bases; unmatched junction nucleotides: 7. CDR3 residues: CASSVPASGQETQYF. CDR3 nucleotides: TGTGCCAGCAGTGTTCCGGCTAGCGGACAAGAGACCCAGTACTTC.

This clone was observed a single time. CDR3 sequence (DNA): TGTGCCAGCTTAAGATGGGGGGATGGGACTGAAGCTTTCTTT. This sequence encodes CASLRWGDGTEAFF. The chain employs TRBV2 and TRBJ1-1; D is possibly TRBD1 (5 bases). V was cut by 8 bases and J by 5 bases, with 18 bases left in between. Per germline, CDR1 SNHLY and CDR2 FYNNEI. The CDR3 has 14 residues.

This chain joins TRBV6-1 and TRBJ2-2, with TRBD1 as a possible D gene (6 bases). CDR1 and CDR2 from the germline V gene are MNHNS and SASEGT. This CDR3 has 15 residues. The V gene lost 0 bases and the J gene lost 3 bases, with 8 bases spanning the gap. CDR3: CASSEARGYTGELFF. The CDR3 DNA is TGTGCCAGCAGTGAAGCGAGGGGGTACACCGGGGAGCTGTTTTTT.

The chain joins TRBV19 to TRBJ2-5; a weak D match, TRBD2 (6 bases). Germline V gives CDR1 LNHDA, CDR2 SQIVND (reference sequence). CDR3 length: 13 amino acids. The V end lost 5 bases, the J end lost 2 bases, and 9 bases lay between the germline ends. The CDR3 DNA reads TGTGCCAGTAGTGCAGGGAGGCAAGAGACCCAGTACTTC. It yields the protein CASSAGRQETQYF.